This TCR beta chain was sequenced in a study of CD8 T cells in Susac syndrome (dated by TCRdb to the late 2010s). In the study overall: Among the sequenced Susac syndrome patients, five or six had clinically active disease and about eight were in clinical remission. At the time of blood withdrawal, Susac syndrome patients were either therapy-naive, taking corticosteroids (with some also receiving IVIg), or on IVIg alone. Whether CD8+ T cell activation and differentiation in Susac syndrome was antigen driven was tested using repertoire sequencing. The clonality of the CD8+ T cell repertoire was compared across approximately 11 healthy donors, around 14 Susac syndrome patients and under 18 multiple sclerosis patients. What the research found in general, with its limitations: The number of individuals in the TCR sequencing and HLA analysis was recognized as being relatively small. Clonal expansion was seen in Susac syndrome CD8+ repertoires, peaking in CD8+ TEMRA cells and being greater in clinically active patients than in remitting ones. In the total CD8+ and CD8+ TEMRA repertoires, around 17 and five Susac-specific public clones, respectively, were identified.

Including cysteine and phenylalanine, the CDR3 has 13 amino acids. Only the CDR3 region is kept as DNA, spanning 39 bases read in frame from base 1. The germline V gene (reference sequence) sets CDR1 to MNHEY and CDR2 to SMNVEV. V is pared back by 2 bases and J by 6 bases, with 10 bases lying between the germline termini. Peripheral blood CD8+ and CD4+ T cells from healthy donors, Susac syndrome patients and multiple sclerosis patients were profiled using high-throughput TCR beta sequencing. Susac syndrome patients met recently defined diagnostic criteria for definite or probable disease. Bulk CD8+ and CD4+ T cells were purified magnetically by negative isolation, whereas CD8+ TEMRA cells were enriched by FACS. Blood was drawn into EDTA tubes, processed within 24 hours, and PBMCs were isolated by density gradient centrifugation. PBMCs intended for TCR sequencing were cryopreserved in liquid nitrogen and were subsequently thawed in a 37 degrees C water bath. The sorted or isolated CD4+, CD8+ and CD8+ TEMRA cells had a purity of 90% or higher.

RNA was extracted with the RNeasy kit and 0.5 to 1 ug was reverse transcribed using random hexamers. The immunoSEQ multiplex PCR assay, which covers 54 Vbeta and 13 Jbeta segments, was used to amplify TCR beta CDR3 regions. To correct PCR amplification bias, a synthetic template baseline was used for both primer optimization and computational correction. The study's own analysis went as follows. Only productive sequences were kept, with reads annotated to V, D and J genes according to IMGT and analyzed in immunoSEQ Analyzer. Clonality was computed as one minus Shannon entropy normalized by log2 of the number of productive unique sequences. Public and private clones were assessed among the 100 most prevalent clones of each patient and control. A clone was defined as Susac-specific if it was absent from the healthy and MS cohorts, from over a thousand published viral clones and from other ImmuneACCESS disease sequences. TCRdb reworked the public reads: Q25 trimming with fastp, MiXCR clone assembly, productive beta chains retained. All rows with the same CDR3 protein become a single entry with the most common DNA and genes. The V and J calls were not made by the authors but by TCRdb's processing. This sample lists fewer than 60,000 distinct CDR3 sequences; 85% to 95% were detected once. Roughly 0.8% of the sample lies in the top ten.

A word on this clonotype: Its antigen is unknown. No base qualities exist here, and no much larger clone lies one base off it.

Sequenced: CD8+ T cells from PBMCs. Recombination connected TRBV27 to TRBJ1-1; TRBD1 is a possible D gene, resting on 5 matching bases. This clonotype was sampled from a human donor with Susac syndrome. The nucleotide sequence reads TGTGCCAGCAGTTTACAGGGTCGCCCTGAAGCTTTCTTT. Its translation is CASSLQGRPEAFF.